This T cell receptor (beta chain) was retrieved from a study of T cell responses to AZD1222 COVID-19 vaccine. The CDR3 totals 14 residues. The V gene end was trimmed by 11 bases and the J gene end by 5 bases; junction bases not matched to a gene: 8. Germline V gives CDR1 SNHLY, CDR2 FYNNEI. A note on this clone: No antigen is known for it.

Study conclusions and caveats: Baseline serology detected seropositivity in only five or six AZD1222 recipients.

Libraries were prepared by immunoSEQ multiplex PCR; TCRdb keeps only in-frame clonotypes and omits some of them. The repertoire holds fewer than 130,000 clones, with around nine tenths as singletons. The sequencing here drew on peripheral blood, taken 28 days after the second AZD1222 dose. The chain combines TRBV2 with TRBJ2-2, with 10 bases lining up with TRBD2. This receptor was identified in an adult who received the AZD1222 COVID-19 vaccine. As DNA, the CDR3 is TGTGCCGCATACCTGGGACTAGCGACCGGGGAGCTGTTTTTT. The encoded protein is CAAYLGLATGELFF.